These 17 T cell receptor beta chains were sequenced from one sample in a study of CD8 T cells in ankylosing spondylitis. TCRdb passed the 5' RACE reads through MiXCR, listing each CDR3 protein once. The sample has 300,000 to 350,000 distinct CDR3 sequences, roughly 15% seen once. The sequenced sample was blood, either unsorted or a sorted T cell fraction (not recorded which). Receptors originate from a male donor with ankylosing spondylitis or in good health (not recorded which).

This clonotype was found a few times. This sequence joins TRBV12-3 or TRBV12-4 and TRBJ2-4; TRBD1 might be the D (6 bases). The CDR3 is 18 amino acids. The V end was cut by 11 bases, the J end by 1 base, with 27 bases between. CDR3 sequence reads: CAFSFRQGPTLAKNIQYF. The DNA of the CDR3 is TGTGCCTTCAGTTTTAGGCAGGGGCCTACCTTGGCCAAAAACATTCAGTACTTC.

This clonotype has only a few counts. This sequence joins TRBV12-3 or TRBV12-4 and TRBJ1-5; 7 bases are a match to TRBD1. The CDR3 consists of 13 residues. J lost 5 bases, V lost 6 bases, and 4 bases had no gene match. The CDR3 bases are TGTGCCAGCAGCCAGGACAGGTATCAGCCCCAGCATTTT. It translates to CASSQDRYQPQHF.

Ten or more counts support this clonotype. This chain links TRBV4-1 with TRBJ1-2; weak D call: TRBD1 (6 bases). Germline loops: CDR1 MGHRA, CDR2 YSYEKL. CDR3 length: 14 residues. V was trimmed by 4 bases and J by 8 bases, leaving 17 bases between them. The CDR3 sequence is CASSRTGALEGYTF. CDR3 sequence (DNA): TGCGCCAGCAGCCGAACGGGGGCCCTAGAAGGCTACACCTTC.

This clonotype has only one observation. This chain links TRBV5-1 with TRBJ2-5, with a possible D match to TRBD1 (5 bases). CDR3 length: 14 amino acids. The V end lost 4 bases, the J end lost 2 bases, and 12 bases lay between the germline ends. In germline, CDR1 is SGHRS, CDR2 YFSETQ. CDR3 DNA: TGCGCCAGCAGCCCTACAGGAACACAAGAGACCCAGTACTTC. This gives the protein CASSPTGTQETQYF.

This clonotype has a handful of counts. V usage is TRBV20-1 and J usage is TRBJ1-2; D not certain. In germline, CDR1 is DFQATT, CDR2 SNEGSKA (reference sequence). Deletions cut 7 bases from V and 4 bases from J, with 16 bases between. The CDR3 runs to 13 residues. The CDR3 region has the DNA TGCAGTGTGAGACGACCTTCGAGCTATGGCTACACCTTC. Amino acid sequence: CSVRRPSSYGYTF.

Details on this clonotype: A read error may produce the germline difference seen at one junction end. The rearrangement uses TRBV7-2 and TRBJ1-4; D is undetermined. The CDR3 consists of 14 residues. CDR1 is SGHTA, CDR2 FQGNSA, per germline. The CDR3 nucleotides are TGTGCCAGCAGCTTAGCGGGAGTTAATGAAGAACTGTTTTTT. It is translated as CASSLAGVNEELFF.

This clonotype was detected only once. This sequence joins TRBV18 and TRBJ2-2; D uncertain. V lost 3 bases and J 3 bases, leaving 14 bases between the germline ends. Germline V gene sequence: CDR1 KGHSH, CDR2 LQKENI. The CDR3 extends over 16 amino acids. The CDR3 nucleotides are TGTGCCAGCTCACCGAGGCCGGGCCCCGACACCGGGGAGCTGTTTTTT. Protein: CASSPRPGPDTGELFF.

Written as DNA, the CDR3 is TGTGCCAGTCAGGGTGGGACCAACAATGAGCAGTTCTTC. This codes for CASQGGTNNEQFF. V is TRBV19 and J is TRBJ2-1, with D perhaps matching TRBD1 or TRBD2 (5 bases each). The ends were cut back, 8 bases at V and 5 bases at J, with 13 bases in the middle. The CDR3 runs to 13 residues. Germline CDR1 reads LNHDA; CDR2 reads SQIVND (reference sequence).

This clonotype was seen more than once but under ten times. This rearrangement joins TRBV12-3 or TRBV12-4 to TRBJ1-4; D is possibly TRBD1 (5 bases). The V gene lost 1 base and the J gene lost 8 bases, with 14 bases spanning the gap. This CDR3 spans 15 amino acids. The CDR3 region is CASSLGQGVREKLFF. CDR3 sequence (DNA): TGTGCCAGCAGTTTAGGGCAGGGCGTGAGGGAAAAACTGTTTTTT.

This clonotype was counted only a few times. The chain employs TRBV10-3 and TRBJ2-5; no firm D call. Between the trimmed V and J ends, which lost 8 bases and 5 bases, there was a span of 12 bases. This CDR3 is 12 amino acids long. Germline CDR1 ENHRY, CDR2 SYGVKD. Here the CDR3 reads CAIGRMSETQYF. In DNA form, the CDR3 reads TGTGCCATCGGAAGGATGTCGGAGACCCAGTACTTC.

The CDR3, as DNA: TGTGCCAGCACCTGGGCGGAGGATAGCACAGATACGCAGTATTTT. Protein product: CASTWAEDSTDTQYF. The chain recombines TRBV5-6 with TRBJ2-3, with TRBD2 as a possible D gene (5 bases). CDR3 length: 15 amino acids. V gave up 6 bases and J gave up 0 bases, with 14 bases separating them. Looked up from germline, CDR1 is SGHDT and CDR2 is YYEEEE.

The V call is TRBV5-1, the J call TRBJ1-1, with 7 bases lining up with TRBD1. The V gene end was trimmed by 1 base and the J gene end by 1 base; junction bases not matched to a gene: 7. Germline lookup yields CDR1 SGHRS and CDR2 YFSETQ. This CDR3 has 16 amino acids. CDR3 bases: TGCGCCAGCAGCTTGTTAGGGGGCGAAGGGAACACTGAAGCTTTCTTT. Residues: CASSLLGGEGNTEAFF.

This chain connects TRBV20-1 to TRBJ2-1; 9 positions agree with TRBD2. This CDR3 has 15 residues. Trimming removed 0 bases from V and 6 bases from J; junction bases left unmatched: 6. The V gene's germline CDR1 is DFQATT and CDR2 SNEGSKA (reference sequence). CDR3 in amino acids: CSARDSSRGGNEQFF. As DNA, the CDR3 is TGCAGTGCTAGAGACAGTTCGCGGGGGGGCAATGAGCAGTTCTTC.

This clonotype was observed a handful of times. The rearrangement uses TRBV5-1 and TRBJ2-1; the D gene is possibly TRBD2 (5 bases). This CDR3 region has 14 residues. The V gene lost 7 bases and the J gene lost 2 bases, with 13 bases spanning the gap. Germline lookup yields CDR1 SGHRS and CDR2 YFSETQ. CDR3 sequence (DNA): TGCGCCAGCGGGTGGGCGGGTGCCTACAATGAGCAGTTCTTC. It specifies CASGWAGAYNEQFF.

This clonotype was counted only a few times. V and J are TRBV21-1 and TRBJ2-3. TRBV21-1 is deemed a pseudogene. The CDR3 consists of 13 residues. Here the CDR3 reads CASTGPCTDTQYF. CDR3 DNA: TGTGCCAGCACCGGACCGTGCACAGATACGCAGTATTTT.

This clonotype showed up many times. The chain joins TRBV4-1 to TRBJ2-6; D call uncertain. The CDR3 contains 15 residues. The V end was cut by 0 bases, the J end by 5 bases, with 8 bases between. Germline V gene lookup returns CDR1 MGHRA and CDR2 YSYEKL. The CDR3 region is CASSQDDSRANVLTF. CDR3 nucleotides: TGCGCCAGCAGCCAAGACGACTCGAGGGCCAACGTCCTGACTTTC.

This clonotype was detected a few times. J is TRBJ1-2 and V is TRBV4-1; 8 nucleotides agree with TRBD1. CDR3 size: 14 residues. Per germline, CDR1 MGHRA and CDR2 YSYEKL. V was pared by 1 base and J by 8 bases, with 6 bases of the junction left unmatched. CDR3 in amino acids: CASSQGPTGAGYTF. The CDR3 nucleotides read TGCGCCAGCAGCCAAGGCCCGACAGGGGCCGGCTACACCTTC.